This T cell receptor (beta chain) derives from a study of CD8+ T cells in alopecia areata. This CDR3 spans 13 amino acids. Between the trimmed V and J ends, which lost 3 bases and 1 base, there was a span of 6 bases. Looked up from germline, CDR1 is MNHEY and CDR2 is SMNVEV (reference sequence). The sequencing template was cDNA reverse transcribed from extracted RNA. Assay: immunoSEQ multiplex PCR; the TCRdb copy retains only in-frame clones and omits some. The table includes about 64,000 clones, roughly 47% detected once. Individuals with alopecia areata gave both lesional scalp punch biopsies and peripheral blood for collection.

V is TRBV27 and J is TRBJ1-1; no clear D. The source material was NKG2D-low CD8+ T cells sorted from blood. The origin of this receptor is a human donor with alopecia areata. CDR3 DNA sequence: TGTGCCAGCAGTTTCGCGGGGAACACTGAAGCTTTCTTT. It translates to CASSFAGNTEAFF.